This is a list of T cell receptor beta chains from one sample in a study of shared clonotypes between healthy human individuals. Only in-frame clones appear in the TCRdb table, and some are missing; sequencing was by immunoSEQ multiplex PCR. The sample yields roughly 1.4 million clones, just under 99% seen once. The specimen sequenced was naive CD4+ T cells sorted from blood. The receptors derive from a man younger than 45 in good health. CDR3s include the opening cysteine and the closing phenylalanine or tryptophan. The order of the fields is CDR3 DNA, CDR3 protein, V gene, clone size, J gene, D gene. A D gene is named only where the DNA matches it firmly. Clone size, where shown, is once, few, many, or a class for clones that have expanded.

cdr3_nt: TGTGCCAGCTCACCACTAGCGGGAGGCCACCCTGACTACGAGCAGTACTTC
cdr3_aa: CASSPLAGGHPDYEQYF
v_call: TRBV18
clone_size: .
j_call: TRBJ2-7
d_call: TRBD2

cdr3_nt: TGTGCCAGCAGCCGGACAGGGGCATTCTACGAGCAGTACTTC
cdr3_aa: CASSRTGAFYEQYF
v_call: TRBV7-8
clone_size: .
j_call: TRBJ2-7
d_call: TRBD1

cdr3_nt: TGCAGCGTTACGGATACCGGGACAGGGGGCGATCAGCCCCAGCATTTT
cdr3_aa: CSVTDTGTGGDQPQHF
v_call: TRBV29-1
clone_size: .
j_call: TRBJ1-5
d_call: TRBD1

cdr3_nt: TGTGCCAGCAGCGCGGGACAGATTTTTGGCACAGATACGCAGTATTTT
cdr3_aa: CASSAGQIFGTDTQYF
v_call: TRBV11-3
clone_size: .
j_call: TRBJ2-3
d_call: .

cdr3_nt: TGTGCCAGCTCACCACCTTTGCGGCTTGGGTACCAAGAGACCCAGTACTTC
cdr3_aa: CASSPPLRLGYQETQYF
v_call: TRBV18
clone_size: .
j_call: TRBJ2-5
d_call: .

cdr3_nt: TGCGCCAGCAGCTTAGCCGGGTCATCGAGGGACTATGGCTACACCTTC
cdr3_aa: CASSLAGSSRDYGYTF
v_call: TRBV5-1
clone_size: .
j_call: TRBJ1-2
d_call: .

cdr3_nt: TGTGCCAGTAGTATGACAGGGGGCGAGAGGCCCCAGCATTTT
cdr3_aa: CASSMTGGERPQHF
v_call: TRBV19
clone_size: .
j_call: TRBJ1-5
d_call: TRBD1

cdr3_nt: TGTGCCAGCAGCCATAGACAGGGAAGGACCGGGGAGCTGTTTTTT
cdr3_aa: CASSHRQGRTGELFF
v_call: TRBV28
clone_size: .
j_call: TRBJ2-2
d_call: TRBD1

cdr3_nt: TGTGCCAGCAGCTTGGGACACTCCTACGAGCAGTACTTC
cdr3_aa: CASSLGHSYEQYF
v_call: TRBV7-2
clone_size: .
j_call: TRBJ2-7
d_call: .

cdr3_nt: TGTGCCAGCAGTGAACTCGCTAGCGGACCCTATACGCAGTATTTT
cdr3_aa: CASSELASGPYTQYF
v_call: TRBV2
clone_size: .
j_call: TRBJ2-3
d_call: TRBD2

cdr3_nt: TGCGCCAGCAGTCAACCCGATAGAGGGACCCTCTCCTACGAGCAGTACTTC
cdr3_aa: CASSQPDRGTLSYEQYF
v_call: TRBV23-1
clone_size: once
j_call: TRBJ2-7
d_call: .

cdr3_nt: TGTGCCAGCAGTTTGACAGGGGTCTACAATGAGCAGTTCTTC
cdr3_aa: CASSLTGVYNEQFF
v_call: TRBV14
clone_size: .
j_call: TRBJ2-1
d_call: TRBD1

cdr3_nt: TGTGCCAGCAGCCCCACTACCCTTCTGACTAGCGGGAACTACAATGAGCAGTTCTTC
cdr3_aa: CASSPTTLLTSGNYNEQFF
v_call: TRBV11-3
clone_size: once
j_call: TRBJ2-1
d_call: TRBD2

cdr3_nt: TGTGCCAGCAGCTTATCGGGACTAGCGGGAGGCGGACATGAGCAGTTCTTC
cdr3_aa: CASSLSGLAGGGHEQFF
v_call: TRBV7-3
clone_size: .
j_call: TRBJ2-1
d_call: TRBD2

cdr3_nt: TGTGCCAGCAGTGAAAGAACGGGAGAGCAGTTCTTC
cdr3_aa: CASSERTGEQFF
v_call: TRBV2
clone_size: .
j_call: TRBJ2-1
d_call: .

cdr3_nt: TGTGCCAGCAGTACGCAGGGAACCTACGAGCAGTACTTC
cdr3_aa: CASSTQGTYEQYF
v_call: TRBV6-1
clone_size: .
j_call: TRBJ2-7
d_call: .

cdr3_nt: TGTGCCAGCAGCTTCTCCCTCGGGGGGGGATTCGATACGCAGTATTTT
cdr3_aa: CASSFSLGGGFDTQYF
v_call: TRBV7-9
clone_size: .
j_call: TRBJ2-3
d_call: TRBD2

cdr3_nt: TGCGCCAGCAGCTCCCTTCCCGGGATGAGGCAGCCCCAGCATTTT
cdr3_aa: CASSSLPGMRQPQHF
v_call: TRBV5-1
clone_size: .
j_call: TRBJ1-5
d_call: .

cdr3_nt: TGTGCCAGCAGCTTAAGGCCCCCGGTAGCGGGGAACACCGGGGAGCTGTTTTTT
cdr3_aa: CASSLRPPVAGNTGELFF
v_call: TRBV7-9
clone_size: .
j_call: TRBJ2-2
d_call: TRBD2

cdr3_nt: TGTGCCACCAGCTCCGGAAACCCAGGTGAAGCTTTCTTT
cdr3_aa: CATSSGNPGEAFF
v_call: TRBV15
clone_size: .
j_call: TRBJ1-1
d_call: .

cdr3_nt: TGCGCCAGCAGCCAAGAGGGACTAGCGGGAGGCTCCTACAATGAGCAGTTCTTC
cdr3_aa: CASSQEGLAGGSYNEQFF
v_call: TRBV4-1
clone_size: .
j_call: TRBJ2-1
d_call: TRBD2

cdr3_nt: TGTGCCAGCAGCTTAGTTCCCGGGGAGCTGTTTTTT
cdr3_aa: CASSLVPGELFF
v_call: TRBV7-8
clone_size: .
j_call: TRBJ2-2
d_call: .

cdr3_nt: TGTGCCAGCAGCTTAAGCCCCGGGGATGAGCAGTTCTTC
cdr3_aa: CASSLSPGDEQFF
v_call: TRBV11-3
clone_size: .
j_call: TRBJ2-1
d_call: .

cdr3_nt: TGTGCCAGCGCGAGGGGTGGGGAAAAACTGTTTTTT
cdr3_aa: CASARGGEKLFF
v_call: TRBV28
clone_size: .
j_call: TRBJ1-4
d_call: .

cdr3_nt: TGTGCCATCAGTGACAGCGGGGGGACCAATGAGCAGTTCTTC
cdr3_aa: CAISDSGGTNEQFF
v_call: TRBV10-3
clone_size: .
j_call: TRBJ2-1
d_call: TRBD2

cdr3_nt: TGCGCCAGCAGCCCGGCGGACAGGGCTTCTCACACCTTC
cdr3_aa: CASSPADRASHTF
v_call: TRBV5-1
clone_size: .
j_call: TRBJ1-2
d_call: TRBD1

cdr3_nt: TGCGCCAGCACCGACCCGGGCACTCTATTCTACGAGCAGTACTTC
cdr3_aa: CASTDPGTLFYEQYF
v_call: TRBV5-1
clone_size: .
j_call: TRBJ2-7
d_call: .

cdr3_nt: TGTGCCAGCAGCTTAGTTGCTGGGTGGACAGATACGCAGTATTTT
cdr3_aa: CASSLVAGWTDTQYF
v_call: TRBV11-2
clone_size: once
j_call: TRBJ2-3
d_call: .

cdr3_nt: TGTGCCAGCAGTTGGCGCCGAGAGACCCAGTACTTC
cdr3_aa: CASSWRRETQYF
v_call: TRBV28
clone_size: once
j_call: TRBJ2-5
d_call: .

cdr3_nt: TGTGCCAGCACGGGACAGCTAGACACCGGGGAGCTGTTTTTT
cdr3_aa: CASTGQLDTGELFF
v_call: TRBV7-9
clone_size: .
j_call: TRBJ2-2
d_call: TRBD1

cdr3_nt: TGTGCCAGCAGCCATAAGCGGGTTAATGAGCAGTTCTTC
cdr3_aa: CASSHKRVNEQFF
v_call: TRBV5-6
clone_size: .
j_call: TRBJ2-1
d_call: .

cdr3_nt: TGTGCCAGCAGCTTTGCACGCGGGCGGACAGATACGCAGTATTTT
cdr3_aa: CASSFARGRTDTQYF
v_call: TRBV7-9
clone_size: .
j_call: TRBJ2-3
d_call: .

cdr3_nt: TGCGCCAGCAGCTTTGGAGGGTTGGGCACTGAAGCTTTCTTT
cdr3_aa: CASSFGGLGTEAFF
v_call: TRBV5-1
clone_size: .
j_call: TRBJ1-1
d_call: .

cdr3_nt: TGTGCCAGCAGTGGGCTAGCCGGCACAGATACGCAGTATTTT
cdr3_aa: CASSGLAGTDTQYF
v_call: TRBV6-1
clone_size: .
j_call: TRBJ2-3
d_call: .

cdr3_nt: TGTGCCAGCGGAACTAGGGGGACAGATACGCAGTATTTT
cdr3_aa: CASGTRGTDTQYF
v_call: TRBV6-1
clone_size: .
j_call: TRBJ2-3
d_call: .

cdr3_nt: TGCGCCAGCAGCTTGGTTGCAGGGGGTCTCTACGAGCAGTACTTC
cdr3_aa: CASSLVAGGLYEQYF
v_call: TRBV5-1
clone_size: .
j_call: TRBJ2-7
d_call: TRBD1

cdr3_nt: TGCGCCAGCAGCTTGGTTCCGTCAGGGGTCTACGAGCAGTACTTC
cdr3_aa: CASSLVPSGVYEQYF
v_call: TRBV5-1
clone_size: .
j_call: TRBJ2-7
d_call: .

cdr3_nt: TGTGCCAGCTCACCACCTCCCAGCTTGGTGTCGGGTAATGAAAAACTGTTTTTT
cdr3_aa: CASSPPPSLVSGNEKLFF
v_call: TRBV18
clone_size: .
j_call: TRBJ1-4
d_call: .